The present TCR beta chain was sequenced within a study of T cells in Graves' hyperthyroidism and ophthalmopathy (dated by TCRdb to the late 2010s). With respect to the entire study: Peripheral blood samples were taken at initial diagnosis, before any treatment was given. A discovery cohort of about 96 patients, roughly 43 with Graves' ophthalmopathy and about 60 with stable Graves' hyperthyroidism, was used to find distinguishing TCR V-J signatures. Whether ophthalmopathy could be predicted prospectively was tested in an independent validation cohort made up of under 20 hyperthyroidism patients plus 17 patients who later progressed to ophthalmopathy. The roughly 91 discovery patients were randomly divided into training and test sets at a 7:3 ratio. Thyroid tissue and blood T-cell repertoires from several Graves' hyperthyroidism patients were also compared in the study. After sampling, hyperthyroidism patients received methimazole starting at 30 mg daily, and ophthalmopathy patients received high-dose intravenous methylprednisolone. The paper describes TCR Vbeta CDR3 sequencing of 120 to 150 peripheral blood samples, made up of under 50 ophthalmopathy patients, 70 to 80 hyperthyroidism patients and 17 progressor patients.

Amplification of TCR beta CDR3 regions was carried out from RNA transcripts. The TCR CDR3 was subjected to a first round of RT-PCR using the HTBI primer set and the Qiagen OneStep RT-PCR kit. Libraries were constructed in a second round of multiplex PCR, after which size selection and purification were carried out. The libraries were sequenced on an Illumina HiSeq2000 using paired-end 100 bp reads. The published analysis was carried out like this. SOAPnuke was used to process the raw data, with reads discarded if the reads contained adapters or uncalled bases, had a mean Phred below 15, or lacked an exact constant-primer or identifier match. COPE v1.2.5 was used to merge high-quality paired reads, and clonotypes were defined as unique nucleotide sequences. Clonotypes were aligned to IMGT TRBV, TRBD and TRBJ reference segments using MiTCR v1.1. Only V-J combinations with frequency above 0.0001, covering about 99% of repertoires, were analysed. The TCS score was defined as the ratio of F50 (clonal expansion) to E x V (chaos), calculated using BLOSUM62-based TCRdist between CDR3 peptides within each V-J. Welch's t-statistics and random forest reduced 514 V-J features to 10 to 15, which were used in a naive Bayes classifier (R e1071). TCRdb handled the public reads itself, with Q25 trimming in fastp and clone calling in MiXCR, and kept productive beta chains. Entries are consolidated by CDR3 protein sequence, retaining the most common genes and DNA. The V and J calls were determined by TCRdb, not by the authors. The sample yields 450,000 to 650,000 distinct CDR3 sequences; about a sixth were counted once. The ten top clones hold roughly a sixth of the sample.

V and J are trimmed by 1 base and 0 bases, and the gene matches miss 5 bases of the junction. The CDR1 and CDR2 encoded by the germline V gene (reference sequence) are LGHDT and YNNKEL. The CDR3 has 19 amino acids, counting the end cysteine and phenylalanine. Solely the CDR3 DNA is kept, with 57 bases framed from the first base. Broader findings and caveats from the paper: No statistical method was used to set the sample size in advance, and investigators knew the group allocation. Ophthalmopathy was separated from stable hyperthyroidism by a 13 V-J signature model, with about 86% sensitivity and roughly 81% specificity obtained in cross-validation and 80%/75% obtained in testing. Most expanded thyroid clonotypes (frequency above 0.001) were also detected in blood, a finding suggesting that blood repertoires may reflect thyroid immune responses. During validation, the model predicted progression to ophthalmopathy a median of around 7 months ahead of onset, with just under 71% sensitivity and around 73% specificity.

Moderately to severely active disease, a Clinical Activity Score of at least 3, a NOSPECS grade of at least 4, and a duration under 3 months were present in ophthalmopathy patients. The study excluded patients with uncontrolled infections, other autoimmune diseases, pregnancy or lactation. Diagnoses relied on clinical symptoms, serum thyroxine and TRAb, thyroid ultrasound and orbital computed tomography. Ficoll-Paque density gradient centrifugation was used to isolate PBMCs from 8.5 to 10 ml of fresh peripheral blood. Total RNA was extracted with Trizol reagent, and quality was checked on an Agilent 2100 Bioanalyzer. This clonotype has a count of ten or more. This clone's antigen is unknown. Per-base quality was not reported, and no clone a single base away is much larger than it.

The receptor comes from a woman between 18 and 29 years old with Graves' ophthalmopathy. The rearrangement combines TRBV3-1 with TRBJ2-1, with TRBD2 identical over 14 junction bases. The sequenced material came from blood. The DNA reads TGTGCCAGCAGCCAAGGGGGACTAGCGGGGGACGACTCCTACAATGAGCAGTTCTTC. Its protein reads: CASSQGGLAGDDSYNEQFF.